This T cell receptor (beta chain) was obtained from a study of T cells in Graves' hyperthyroidism and ophthalmopathy. The length of the CDR3 is 10 residues. Germline V gene data show CDR1 as MNHNS and CDR2 as SASEGT. Trimming cost V 6 bases and J 4 bases, with 3 bases left between them. This clonotype was seen many times. Its target is unknown. Broader study findings: Stable hyperthyroidism was separated from ophthalmopathy by a model based on 13 V-J features.

For the diagnoses, clinical symptoms, serum thyroxine and TRAb, thyroid ultrasound and orbital computed tomography were used. TCR beta CDR3 regions were amplified from RNA transcripts. In the first-round RT-PCR of the TCR CDR3, the HTBI primer set was used. TCRdb reprocessed the multiplex PCR reads with MiXCR, giving one entry per CDR3 protein. The repertoire includes around 450,000 distinct CDR3 sequences, about a sixth of them detected once, and around an eighth sits in the top ten. The TCR sequence derives from a woman between 18 and 30 years old with Graves' hyperthyroidism. Source material: blood. This rearrangement joins TRBV6-1 to TRBJ1-1; no reliable D call. CDR3 bases: TGTGCCAGCAGGATCACTGAAGCTTTCTTT. It codes for CASRITEAFF.